These 24 T cell receptor beta chains share one sample of origin, sequenced in a study of cytomegalovirus exposure and HLA in healthy donors. PCR involved 60 Vbeta and 13 Jbeta primers. Assay used: immunoSEQ multiplex PCR; TCRdb lists only in-frame clones, some missing. The table shows more than 95,000 clones, with about 77% occurring only once. The sample comprised PBMCs. These receptor sequences come from a woman in her late teens or twenties in good health and CMV-seropositive.

The chain joins TRBV5-6 to TRBJ1-1; 8 bases align to TRBD1. The germline CDR1 and CDR2 sequences are SGHDT and YYEEEE. There are 14 residues in the CDR3. With 0 bases clipped from V and 5 bases from J, the junction kept 3 bases outside the gene matches. The CDR3 nucleotides read TGTGCCAGCAGCTTGGGACAGGGGACTACTGAAGCTTTCTTT. Its translation: CASSLGQGTTEAFF.

There are a few counts of this clone. This chain connects TRBV9 to TRBJ2-1; the match to TRBD1 covers 8 bases. The ends lost 3 bases at V and 6 bases at J; junction bases unmatched: 8. This CDR3 spans 15 amino acids. The germline V gene has CDR1 SGDLS and CDR2 YYNGEE. CDR3 coding DNA: TGTGCCAGCAGCGAGGGAACCGGACAGGGCAATGAGCAGTTCTTC. Protein sequence: CASSEGTGQGNEQFF.

This clone showed up just a few times. The chain is built from TRBV15 and TRBJ1-1; 10 positions match TRBD1. Germline V gives CDR1 LNHNV, CDR2 YYDKDF (reference sequence). V was pared by 1 base and J by 0 bases, with 5 bases of the junction left unmatched. This CDR3 spans 17 amino acids. The CDR3 nucleotides read TGTGCCACCAGCAGAGGCGGGGACAGGGGACTGAACACTGAAGCTTTCTTT. This codes for CATSRGGDRGLNTEAFF. The full variable domain, completed using reference TRBV15 and TRBJ1-1, is DAMVIQNPRYQVTQFGKPVTLSCSQTLNHNVMYWYQQKSSQAPKLLFHYYDKDFNNEADTPDNFQSRRPNTSFCFLDIRSPGLGDTAMYLCATSRGGDRGLNTEAFFGQGTRLTVV.

The chain employs TRBV4-1 and TRBJ1-2; D is possibly TRBD1 (6 bases). Germline V gene lookup returns CDR1 MGHRA and CDR2 YSYEKL. V lost 3 bases and J 4 bases, leaving 18 bases between the germline ends. The CDR3 consists of 16 residues. CDR3 region: CASSQTTGWQIYGYTF. In DNA form, the CDR3 reads TGCGCCAGCAGCCAGACCACAGGGTGGCAAATCTATGGCTACACCTTC.

The V gene is TRBV29-1, the J gene TRBJ2-7, with D tentatively TRBD1 (5 bases). Germline V gene sequence: CDR1 SQVTM, CDR2 ANQGSEA. This CDR3 comprises 13 residues. Trimming cost V 2 bases and J 6 bases, with 14 bases left between them. The CDR3 DNA reads TGCAGCGTTGAATTAACAGGACCCCCCGAGCAGTACTTC. Amino acid sequence: CSVELTGPPEQYF.

The chain joins TRBV13 to TRBJ1-1; D is perhaps TRBD1 (5 bases). The CDR3 loop spans 13 amino acids. Germline CDR1 is PRHDT and CDR2 is FYEKMQ (reference sequence). Between the trimmed V and J ends, which lost 3 bases and 3 bases, there was a span of 8 bases. The DNA of the CDR3 is TGTGCCAGCAGCTTCGGGGGTCACACTGAAGCTTTCTTT. As protein: CASSFGGHTEAFF.

In its sample, this clone was seen once. The V call is TRBV28, the J call TRBJ1-2; D ambiguous. The CDR3 runs to 17 residues. With 6 bases removed from V and 0 bases from J, the gap between germline ends came to 20 bases. In germline, CDR1 is MDHEN, CDR2 SYDVKM. CDR3: CASSRPMWRETNYGYTF. In DNA form, the CDR3 reads TGTGCCAGCAGCCGACCGATGTGGAGGGAAACTAACTATGGCTACACCTTC.

V gene TRBV28 combines with J gene TRBJ1-1, with TRBD1 matching 9 bases. The CDR3 loop spans 15 amino acids. Trimming at V came to 4 bases and at J to 4 bases, leaving 7 bases not matched to a gene. Germline loops: CDR1 MDHEN, CDR2 SYDVKM. The CDR3 DNA follows: TGTGCCAGCAGTTCGGGACAGGGAGCAGTCACTGAAGCTTTCTTT. Protein: CASSSGQGAVTEAFF.

This clone is a singleton in its sample. V usage is TRBV30 and J usage is TRBJ2-7, with D unclear. The CDR3 has 13 amino acids. Germline CDR1 and CDR2: GTSNPN and SVGIG (reference sequence). Deletions cut 1 base from V and 4 bases from J, with 11 bases between. The CDR3 loop is CAWSGDLTYEQYF. The CDR3 DNA is TGTGCCTGGAGTGGTGACTTGACTTACGAGCAGTACTTC.

V and J are TRBV6-5 and TRBJ2-3; no reliable D call. V lost 10 bases to trimming and J lost 6 bases, with 17 bases between them. The length of the CDR3 is 13 residues. Germline assignment: CDR1 MNHEY and CDR2 SVGAGI. The CDR3 is CATRFQSPDTQYF. CDR3 in DNA: TGTGCCACTCGATTCCAGTCACCGGATACGCAGTATTTT.

Written as DNA, the CDR3 is TGTGCTAGTGGCCCCAAGCGGGGGAATGGTGAAAAACTGTTTTTT. As protein: CASGPKRGNGEKLFF. V and J are TRBV12-5 and TRBJ1-4, with D perhaps matching TRBD1 (5 bases). V was trimmed by 6 bases and J by 7 bases, leaving 18 bases between them. The CDR3 consists of 15 residues. Per germline, CDR1 LGHNT and CDR2 FRNRAP. Full variable domain (rest looked up from reference TRBV12-5 and TRBJ1-4): DARVTQTPRHKVTEMGQEVTMRCQPILGHNTVFWYRQTMMQGLELLAYFRNRAPLDDSGMPKDRFSAEMPDATLATLKIQPSEPRDSAVYFCASGPKRGNGEKLFFGSGTQLSVL.

The chain combines TRBV5-4 with TRBJ2-2, with 10 nucleotides matching TRBD2. The V gene end was trimmed by 0 bases and the J gene end by 5 bases; junction bases not matched to a gene: 7. Germline lookup yields CDR1 SGHNT and CDR2 YYREEE (reference sequence). This CDR3 has 17 residues. The DNA for the CDR3 is TGTGCCAGCAGCTTGGCTAGCGGGAGTCAACGAACCGGGGAGCTGTTTTTT. Its translation is CASSLASGSQRTGELFF.

The chain is built from TRBV7-8 and TRBJ2-7, with 16 bases identical to TRBD2. The CDR3 has 16 residues. Germline CDR1 SGHVS, CDR2 FQNEAQ. Trimming took 3 bases from V and 1 from J; bases not matched to a gene: 0. CDR3 loop: CASSLGLAGGSYEQYF. CDR3 bases: TGTGCCAGCAGCTTGGGACTAGCGGGAGGGTCCTACGAGCAGTACTTC.

The chain has TRBV9 and TRBJ1-1; possible D gene TRBD1, 5 bases. Germline CDR1 SGDLS, CDR2 YYNGEE. The CDR3 length is 15 residues. V lost 0 bases and J lost 2, with 11 bases in between. The CDR3 region has the DNA TGTGCCAGCAGCGTAGAAGCAGGGATTAACACTGAAGCTTTCTTT. It encodes CASSVEAGINTEAFF.

The chain joins TRBV30 to TRBJ2-1; D is uncertain. Deletions cut 0 bases from V and 4 bases from J, with 19 bases between. Germline V CDR1 and CDR2: GTSNPN, SVGIG (reference sequence). This CDR3 is 17 amino acids long. The CDR3 spells CAWSVLRLLAVYNEQFF. As DNA, the CDR3 is TGTGCCTGGAGTGTGTTAAGGCTCCTCGCGGTATACAATGAGCAGTTCTTC.

Here the CDR3 reads CASSLAGYSYEQYF. CDR3 sequence (DNA): TGTGCCAGTAGTCTGGCAGGGTATTCCTACGAGCAGTACTTC. The V gene is TRBV19, the J gene TRBJ2-7; D might be TRBD1 (5 bases). Per the germline V gene, CDR1 is LNHDA and CDR2 is SQIVND (reference sequence). Trimming took 5 bases from V and 1 from J, leaving 12 bases between them. The CDR3 is 14 amino acids.

CDR3 sequence: CASSPTGVNTEAFF. CDR3 nucleotide sequence: TGTGCCAGCAGTCCTACAGGGGTGAACACTGAAGCTTTCTTT. This chain uses TRBV2 with TRBJ1-1, with 7 bases that match TRBD1. V dropped 5 bases and J dropped 0; count of bases not matched to a gene: 3. Germline V lookup: CDR1 SNHLY, CDR2 FYNNEI. CDR3 length: 14 residues.

This clone has only a few counts. This chain connects TRBV9 to TRBJ2-3, with TRBD2 matching 14 bases. The CDR3 contains 17 residues. Germline CDR1 and CDR2: SGDLS and YYNGEE. V was clipped by 3 bases and J by 4 bases; unmatched bases: 7. In DNA, the CDR3 is TGTGCCAGCAGCGCCTCGACTAGCGGGGGGGCCCCAGATACGCAGTATTTT. As protein: CASSASTSGGAPDTQYF.

This chain joins TRBV6-1 and TRBJ2-7; 11 bases line up with TRBD2. V lost 7 bases to trimming and J lost 1 base; unmatched junction nucleotides: 6. CDR3 length: 15 residues. Germline V gives CDR1 MNHNS, CDR2 SASEGT. CDR3 residues: CASTSTSGGSYEQYF. The DNA for the CDR3 is TGTGCCAGCACCTCTACTAGCGGGGGATCCTACGAGCAGTACTTC.

This chain uses TRBV7-2 with TRBJ1-6, with 7 positions matching TRBD1. The J segment lost 14 bases and the V segment lost 3 bases, leaving 13 bases of the junction unmatched. The germline V gene has CDR1 SGHTA and CDR2 FQGNSA. The CDR3 totals 15 residues. The CDR3: CASSLLQGMQSSLHF. CDR3 nucleotide sequence: TGTGCCAGCAGCTTGCTACAGGGGATGCAATCATCCCTCCACTTT. Combining the CDR3 with reference TRBV7-2 and TRBJ1-6 gives the whole variable domain GAGVSQSPSNKVTEKGKDVELRCDPISGHTALYWYRQSLGQGLEFLIYFQGNSAPDKSGLPSDRFSAERTGGSVSTLTIQRTQQEDSAVYLCASSLLQGMQSSLHFGNGTRLTVT.

V is TRBV2 and J is TRBJ1-1, with D perhaps matching TRBD1 (5 bases). CDR3 length: 13 amino acids. Germline V gene data show CDR1 as SNHLY and CDR2 as FYNNEI. The V and J ends lost 3 bases and 10 bases respectively, with 15 bases between them. The CDR3 is CASSDWGARGAFF. DNA of the CDR3: TGTGCCAGCAGTGATTGGGGCGCAAGGGGAGCTTTCTTT.

The chain is built from TRBV7-3 and TRBJ2-7; D remains unclear. CDR3 length equals 13 residues. Trimming pared 3 bases from V and 4 bases from J, leaving 10 bases between. Per the germline V gene, CDR1 is SGHTA and CDR2 is FQGTGA. CDR3 DNA: TGTGCCAGCAGCTTTCGTCCGCGGTACGAGCAGTACTTC. Encoded protein: CASSFRPRYEQYF.

This clone showed up just a few times. The chain is built from TRBV10-3 and TRBJ2-5; 8 nucleotides agree with TRBD1. This CDR3 spans 13 amino acids. J gave up 4 bases and V 2 bases, and 0 bases lay outside the gene matches. Germline CDR1 is ENHRY and CDR2 is SYGVKD. The CDR3, as DNA: TGTGCCATCAGTGAGACAGGGGGAGAGACCCAGTACTTC. It encodes CAISETGGETQYF.

This clone was counted only a few times. The chain recombines TRBV29-1 with TRBJ1-1; 8 bases line up with TRBD1. V shed 3 bases and J 4 bases; nucleotides not matched to a gene: 7. Germline CDR1 and CDR2: SQVTM and ANQGSEA. The CDR3 length is 14 residues. CDR3 DNA sequence: TGCAGCGTTGACGGGACAGGCTTTCTCACTGAAGCTTTCTTT. Encoded protein: CSVDGTGFLTEAFF.